This T cell receptor (beta chain) derives from a study of blood T cell repertoires in COVID-19. How the authors handled the data: Amplifying reference gene primers gave estimates of nucleated cell counts. Measured with immunoSEQ multiplex PCR; TCRdb has only the in-frame clones, and not every one. V, J and clone size derive from that table, while D and trimming were established from the DNA sequence. Among more than 50,000 clones listed, roughly 91% were seen once. The receptor was isolated from a human donor in a cohort sampled during active COVID-19. Sequences were obtained from peripheral blood.

CDR3 DNA sequence: TGTGCCAGCAGTTTAGGCACTGCGGGAGGGCCGGGCTCCTACGAGCAGTACTTC. Protein product: CASSLGTAGGPGSYEQYF. This chain connects TRBV6-2 or TRBV6-3 to TRBJ2-7; TRBD2 agrees at 9 bases. V lost 4 bases to trimming and J lost 0 bases; unmatched junction nucleotides: 13. CDR1 is MNHEY and CDR2 is SVGEGT in the germline V gene. This CDR3 comprises 18 residues.